Listed here are 24 T cell receptor beta chains from one sample, sequenced in a study of glioma-infiltrating T cells after dendritic cell vaccination. The time point: after dendritic cell vaccination, including at tumor progression/relapse. The repertoire was sequenced with immunoSEQ multiplex PCR; TCRdb's copy has only in-frame clones and lacks some. The sample contains some 60,000 clones, about 80% of which appear only once. Sequenced here: blood, sampled after dendritic cell vaccination. The receptors stem from a human donor with glioblastoma.

CDR3 loop: CASSLWTGLVNYGYTF. The DNA of the CDR3 is TGCGCCAGCAGCTTGTGGACAGGACTGGTGAACTATGGCTACACCTTC. The chain is built from TRBV5-1 and TRBJ1-2; 7 bases are a match to TRBD1. Trimming cost V 1 base and J 2 bases; bases outside gene matches: 8. The CDR3 loop spans 16 amino acids. Germline values: CDR1 SGHRS, CDR2 YFSETQ.

This clone was seen only once. The V gene is TRBV10-1, the J gene TRBJ2-3; 8 nucleotides match TRBD2. Germline CDR1 WNHNN, CDR2 SYGVQD (reference sequence). There are 14 residues in the CDR3. V was pared by 7 bases and J by 2 bases, with 5 bases of the junction left unmatched. CDR3 sequence: CASIIAGPTDTQYF. The CDR3 DNA follows: TGCGCCAGCATTATAGCGGGGCCCACAGATACGCAGTATTTT.

The chain recombines TRBV11-2 with TRBJ2-1, with TRBD1 matching 7 bases. The CDR3 is 16 amino acids. The V segment lost 5 bases and the J segment 1 base; nucleotides outside the gene matches: 8. Looked up from germline, CDR1 is SGHAT and CDR2 is FQNNGV. DNA for the CDR3: TGTGCCAGCAGCATCTACAGGGGAGTTTCCTACAATGAGCAGTTCTTC. The encoded protein is CASSIYRGVSYNEQFF.

The chain carries TRBV9 and TRBJ1-1, with D tentatively TRBD1 (6 bases). This CDR3 has 13 amino acids. Trimming removed 2 bases from V and 3 bases from J, with 8 bases in between. Germline CDR1 SGDLS, CDR2 YYNGEE. CDR3 protein: CASSVGQYTEAFF. Written as DNA, the CDR3 is TGTGCCAGCAGCGTCGGACAGTACACTGAAGCTTTCTTT.

This chain's CDR3 is CSVGGSGGSNYGYTF. CDR3 in DNA: TGCAGCGTAGGGGGTAGTGGGGGTTCTAACTATGGCTACACCTTC. V and J are TRBV29-1 and TRBJ1-2, with D possibly being TRBD1 (6 bases). Trimming took 6 bases from V and 0 from J, leaving 17 bases between them. The germline gives CDR1 SQVTM, CDR2 ANQGSEA. The CDR3 is 15 amino acids.

V and J are TRBV29-1 and TRBJ1-2, with D uncertain. V shed 2 bases and J shed 7 bases, with 11 bases lying between them. In germline, CDR1 is SQVTM, CDR2 ANQGSEA. CDR3 length: 12 amino acids. The chain's CDR3 is CSVERRVSGYTF. CDR3 nucleotide sequence: TGCAGCGTTGAAAGGAGAGTCTCTGGCTACACCTTC.

The chain links TRBV2 to TRBJ2-7, with D perhaps TRBD2 (6 bases). V lost 6 bases to trimming and J lost 1 base, with 19 bases between them. This CDR3 is built from 16 residues. Germline lookup yields CDR1 SNHLY and CDR2 FYNNEI. CDR3 nucleotides: TGTGCCAGCAGCCCTCTCCCGGGACTTCGGTCCTACGAGCAGTACTTC. Protein product: CASSPLPGLRSYEQYF.

This clone occurred a few times. V gene TRBV10-3 combines with J gene TRBJ1-6; TRBD1 aligns across 10 bases. The ends lost 6 bases at V and 9 bases at J; junction bases unmatched: 11. The CDR3 runs 16 residues. The germline V gene has CDR1 ENHRY and CDR2 SYGVKD. This chain's CDR3 is CAIRDTDRGSGSPLHF. Here the CDR3 DNA reads TGTGCCATCAGAGACACGGACAGGGGGTCGGGTTCACCCCTCCACTTT.

This clone was picked up a small number of times. This sequence joins TRBV6-6 and TRBJ2-7; a weak D match, TRBD2 (5 bases). The V gene lost 2 bases and the J gene lost 7 bases, with 9 bases spanning the gap. Germline values: CDR1 MNHNY, CDR2 SVGAGI (reference sequence). The CDR3 consists of 12 residues. CDR3 sequence: CASSYISGEQYF. The CDR3 DNA sequence: TGTGCCAGCAGTTACATTTCGGGAGAGCAGTACTTC.

This clone has only one observation. The V and J genes are TRBV11-2 and TRBJ1-1, with D unresolved. The germline V gene has CDR1 SGHAT and CDR2 FQNNGV. This CDR3 comprises 14 residues. Trimming removed 2 bases at V and 5 bases at J, with 12 bases between. The CDR3 nucleotides are TGTGCCAGCAGCTTAAGCGGGGTTGATACTGAAGCTTTCTTT. Protein sequence: CASSLSGVDTEAFF.

The J gene is TRBJ1-1, the V gene TRBV6-1; D is ambiguous. Trimming stripped 4 bases from V and 2 bases from J, with 8 bases between. The CDR3 loop spans 13 amino acids. Per germline, CDR1 MNHNS and CDR2 SASEGT. The DNA for the CDR3 is TGTGCCAGCAGTGTTTCCGGTAACACTGAAGCTTTCTTT. Its translation: CASSVSGNTEAFF.

The chain has TRBV29-1 and TRBJ1-2; 10 bases are a match to TRBD1. The CDR3 contains 12 residues. Losses at the gene ends were 6 bases for V and 7 bases for J; bases not matched to a gene: 5. CDR1 and CDR2 from the germline V gene are SQVTM and ANQGSEA. The CDR3 loop reads CSVGQGVGGYTF. CDR3 bases: TGCAGCGTCGGACAGGGGGTGGGTGGCTACACCTTC.

This chain uses TRBV6-4 with TRBJ1-6; 9 positions agree with TRBD1. V lost 6 bases to trimming and J lost 7 bases; unmatched junction nucleotides: 4. Looked up from germline, CDR1 is MRHNA and CDR2 is SNTAGT. The CDR3 runs 14 residues. The CDR3 loop is CASSPGTGNSPLHF. Written as DNA, the CDR3 is TGTGCCAGCAGCCCCGGGACAGGGAATTCACCCCTCCACTTT.

In DNA, the CDR3 is TGTGCCAGCTCACCATCGTCGACAGCAGCAACTAATGAAAAACTGTTTTTT. Its translation is CASSPSSTAATNEKLFF. The chain joins TRBV18 to TRBJ1-4; TRBD1 might be the D (5 bases). This CDR3 contains 17 residues. Trimming removed 2 bases at V and 0 bases at J, with 13 bases between. Germline CDR1 reads KGHSH; CDR2 reads LQKENI.

The chain employs TRBV11-2 and TRBJ2-3, with a possible D match to TRBD2 (7 bases). This CDR3 region has 17 residues. Trimming pared 0 bases from V and 2 bases from J, leaving 15 bases between. From germline, CDR1 is SGHAT and CDR2 FQNNGV. CDR3 DNA: TGTGCCAGCAGCTTAGAAGCGGGACATGAAGCCACAGATACGCAGTATTTT. Translated, it gives CASSLEAGHEATDTQYF. The full variable domain, its missing parts supplied by reference TRBV11-2 and TRBJ2-3, is EAGVAQSPRYKIIEKRQSVAFWCNPISGHATLYWYQQILGQGPKLLIQFQNNGVVDDSQLPKDRFSAERLKGVDSTLKIQPAKLEDSAVYLCASSLEAGHEATDTQYFGPGTRLTVL.

This clone was picked up one time. The chain employs TRBV11-2 and TRBJ1-1; D perhaps matches TRBD1 (5 bases). Germline CDR1 is SGHAT and CDR2 is FQNNGV. V dropped 3 bases and J dropped 0 bases, with 17 bases sitting between them. CDR3 length: 17 residues. The CDR3 sequence is CASSLSRGRGVNTEAFF. The CDR3 bases are TGTGCCAGCAGCTTGAGCCGGGGACGGGGGGTGAACACTGAAGCTTTCTTT.

The genes are TRBV7-8 and TRBJ2-7; D is possibly TRBD2 (7 bases). This CDR3 comprises 16 residues. Germline values: CDR1 SGHVS, CDR2 FQNEAQ. V was cut by 1 base and J by 2 bases, with 15 bases left in between. DNA of the CDR3: TGTGCCAGCAGCTTAGTTTACGGGGGGCGTCCCTACGAGCAGTACTTC. It codes for CASSLVYGGRPYEQYF.

This clone was observed a few times. This chain links TRBV2 with TRBJ1-5, with 10 positions matching TRBD1. Trimming at V came to 7 bases and at J to 2 bases, leaving 2 bases not matched to a gene. Germline CDR1 SNHLY, CDR2 FYNNEI. The CDR3 runs to 14 residues. The CDR3 nucleotides are TGTGCCAGCATTGGGACAGGGGGCAATCAGCCCCAGCATTTT. Its protein product is CASIGTGGNQPQHF.

The CDR3 DNA follows: TGTGCCAGCAGCTTAGTGACAGGGCCTGGTTATGGCTACACCTTC. It is translated as CASSLVTGPGYGYTF. The chain is built from TRBV7-9 and TRBJ1-2; TRBD1 aligns across 7 bases. V lost 1 base, J lost 5 bases, and 7 bases stayed unmatched. Germline V lookup: CDR1 SEHNR, CDR2 FQNEAQ (reference sequence). CDR3 length: 15 amino acids.

This clone was seen a few times. The chain carries TRBV7-3 and TRBJ1-2, with TRBD1 as a possible D gene (6 bases). Germline loops: CDR1 SGHTA, CDR2 FQGTGA. V lost 5 bases, J lost 2 bases, and 9 bases lay in between. The CDR3 is made up of 13 amino acids. CDR3 sequence (DNA): TGTGCCAGCAGCCCCGACAGGAACTATGGCTACACCTTC. This encodes CASSPDRNYGYTF.

This chain joins TRBV6-5 and TRBJ2-7; no clear D gene. This CDR3 contains 14 residues. Between the trimmed V and J ends, which lost 0 bases and 0 bases, there was a span of 6 bases. Germline CDR1 and CDR2: MNHEY and SVGAGI. The chain's CDR3 is CASSYSSDSYEQYF. The CDR3 DNA is TGTGCCAGCAGTTACTCGTCAGACTCCTACGAGCAGTACTTC.

The gene calls are TRBV4-1 and TRBJ2-1; a possible D gene is TRBD2 (5 bases). There are 16 residues in the CDR3. Germline assignment: CDR1 MGHRA and CDR2 YSYEKL. Trimming took off 7 bases at V and 1 base at J, with 17 bases between the two ends. Written as DNA, the CDR3 is TGCGCCAGCACCTCCCTACAGCGGAGATCCTACAATGAGCAGTTCTTC. Translation gives CASTSLQRRSYNEQFF.

This chain connects TRBV4-1 to TRBJ2-2, with D perhaps TRBD2 (6 bases). This CDR3 has 16 residues. V shed 7 bases and J shed 5 bases, with 20 bases lying between them. Germline V gene sequence: CDR1 MGHRA, CDR2 YSYEKL. As DNA, the CDR3 is TGCGCCAGCACCCCTAGCCGGGGGTTGTTGACCGGGGAGCTGTTTTTT. Protein: CASTPSRGLLTGELFF.

The genes are TRBV5-8 and TRBJ1-1, with 8 bases identical to TRBD1. V was pared by 3 bases and J by 4 bases, with 17 bases of the junction left unmatched. CDR1 is SGHTS, CDR2 YDEGEE, per germline. CDR3 length equals 18 residues. The DNA for the CDR3 is TGTGCCAGCAGCTCGCCACAGGGGGGCGCTTCTGGGGTCACTGAAGCTTTCTTT. It is translated as CASSSPQGGASGVTEAFF.